Following are 5 T cell receptor beta chains from one sample sequenced in a study of cytomegalovirus exposure and HLA in healthy donors (dated by TCRdb to 2015 to 2018). Libraries were prepared through the immunoSEQ multiplex PCR assay. For the multiplex PCR, a mixture combining 60 forward primers for TCR Vbeta segments and 13 reverse primers for TCR Jbeta segments was used. TCRdb's version of the immuneACCESS table is confined to in-frame rearrangements and falls short of the full clone set. An unresolved V gene accounts for under half of the shortfall where checked; the remainder is of unknown origin. This sample comprises 110,000 to 150,000 clones, 65% to 85% of them detected only once. The ten largest clones represent more than 0.75% of the sample. The source material was PBMCs. The receptors here all came from a man younger than 30 in good health and CMV-seronegative.

The rearrangement joins TRBV2 to TRBJ1-1; D is unclear. This CDR3 is built from 15 residues. V shed 3 bases and J shed 0 bases, with 11 bases lying between them. Germline values: CDR1 SNHLY, CDR2 FYNNEI. CDR3 residues: CASSEGLSMNTEAFF. The CDR3 DNA sequence: TGTGCCAGCAGTGAGGGCCTTTCGATGAACACTGAAGCTTTCTTT.

This chain connects TRBV4-3 to TRBJ1-1; D not certain. Germline CDR1 LGHNA, CDR2 YSLEER. The CDR3 length is 19 residues. The V gene lost 2 bases and the J gene lost 1 base, with 23 bases spanning the gap. CDR3 bases: TGCGCCAGCAGCCAAAATCCTAGTGAGGTATTTCATCCGAACACTGAAGCTTTCTTT. This codes for CASSQNPSEVFHPNTEAFF.

V usage is TRBV27 and J usage is TRBJ1-2; 12 nucleotides line up with TRBD1. V was clipped by 0 bases and J by 6 bases; unmatched bases: 5. Germline CDR1 MNHEY, CDR2 SMNVEV (reference sequence). The length of the CDR3 is 16 residues. For the CDR3, the DNA is TGTGCCAGCAGTTTATCCGGGACAGGGGGCGTAAATGGCTACACCTTC. This encodes CASSLSGTGGVNGYTF.

This clone was counted once. The rearrangement uses TRBV6-6 and TRBJ2-7, with TRBD2 as a possible D gene (7 bases). This CDR3 region has 14 residues. V was trimmed by 8 bases and J by 2 bases, leaving 16 bases between them. Germline loops: CDR1 MNHNY, CDR2 SVGAGI (reference sequence). CDR3 region: CASVPEGGAYEQYF. The DNA for the CDR3 is TGTGCCAGCGTCCCCGAGGGGGGGGCCTACGAGCAGTACTTC.

The chain couples TRBV30 to TRBJ1-1, with 8 bases fitting TRBD1. The CDR3 contains 14 residues. Losses at the gene ends were 1 base for V and 1 base for J; bases not matched to a gene: 2. Germline V gene lookup returns CDR1 GTSNPN and CDR2 SVGIG (reference sequence). The CDR3 reads CAWSEGTGNTEAFF. CDR3 in DNA: TGTGCCTGGAGTGAGGGGACAGGGAACACTGAAGCTTTCTTT.